The 23 T cell receptor beta chains in this list originate from one sample, sequenced in a study of cytomegalovirus exposure and HLA in healthy donors. With 60 Vbeta and 13 Jbeta primers, the PCR was carried out. Data came from immunoSEQ multiplex PCR; TCRdb stores just in-frame clones and leaves some out. The table lists 150,000 to 200,000 clones, roughly 74% of them singletons, with 4% to 5.5% in the top ten. Sequencing was performed on PBMCs. The receptors shown here come from a male donor in good health and CMV-seronegative.

The chain recombines TRBV27 with TRBJ2-1, with TRBD2 matching over 9 bases. The CDR3 has 15 residues. CDR1 is MNHEY and CDR2 is SMNVEV in the germline V gene (reference sequence). Losses at the gene ends were 6 bases for V and 1 base for J; bases not matched to a gene: 4. DNA for the CDR3: TGTGCCAGCAGACTTAGCGGGAGTTCCTACAATGAGCAGTTCTTC. Protein sequence: CASRLSGSSYNEQFF.

This sequence joins TRBV7-2 and TRBJ2-7; TRBD2 might be the D (6 bases). Looked up from germline, CDR1 is SGHTA and CDR2 is FQGNSA. The CDR3 loop spans 13 amino acids. Trimming stripped 5 bases from V and 4 bases from J, with 12 bases between. The CDR3, as DNA: TGTGCCAGCAGCACCCAGAGCGGGTACGAGCAGTACTTC. Protein product: CASSTQSGYEQYF.

The chain is built from TRBV6-5 and TRBJ2-7; 8 bases agree with TRBD1. Germline V gene sequence: CDR1 MNHEY, CDR2 SVGAGI. The CDR3 is 15 amino acids. J gave up 5 bases and V 3 bases, and 9 bases lay outside the gene matches. CDR3 in DNA: TGTGCCAGCAGTTATGACAGGGGCCCCTACAACGAGCAGTACTTC. This sequence encodes CASSYDRGPYNEQYF.

CDR3 sequence reads: CASSQGRRTSGRNEQFF. The CDR3 DNA sequence: TGCGCCAGCAGCCAAGGAAGGAGGACTAGCGGGAGAAATGAGCAGTTCTTC. This rearrangement joins TRBV4-3 to TRBJ2-1, with 13 nucleotides matching TRBD2. The germline V gene encodes CDR1 LGHNA and CDR2 YSLEER. The V gene end was trimmed by 1 base and the J gene end by 7 bases; junction bases not matched to a gene: 7. The length of the CDR3 is 17 residues.

The chain recombines TRBV7-3 with TRBJ1-1; 7 positions match TRBD1. The CDR3 is 13 residues long. Germline CDR1 and CDR2: SGHTA and FQGTGA. Losses at the gene ends were 5 bases for V and 5 bases for J; bases not matched to a gene: 5. CDR3 DNA: TGTGCCAGCAGCCTACAGGGGTGGACTGAAGCTTTCTTT. This translates into CASSLQGWTEAFF.

This chain connects TRBV9 to TRBJ2-1, with TRBD2 matching over 7 bases. The CDR3 has 17 residues. Trimming removed 0 bases from V and 7 bases from J; junction bases left unmatched: 13. Per germline, CDR1 SGDLS and CDR2 YYNGEE. This CDR3 is CASSVAVAGALLNEQFF. The DNA for the CDR3 is TGTGCCAGCAGCGTAGCTGTGGCGGGAGCGCTGTTGAATGAGCAGTTCTTC.

This clone has just a few counts. V gene TRBV4-2 combines with J gene TRBJ2-6; 7 bases align to TRBD2. The CDR3 totals 16 residues. Germline CDR1 and CDR2: LGHNA and YNFKEQ. The V gene end was trimmed by 0 bases and the J gene end by 2 bases; junction bases not matched to a gene: 1. The CDR3 here is CASSQDGTTGANVLTF. In nucleotides, the CDR3 is TGTGCCAGCAGCCAAGATGGGACTACTGGGGCCAACGTCCTGACTTTC.

V gene TRBV19 combines with J gene TRBJ2-5; D unresolved. Germline loops: CDR1 LNHDA, CDR2 SQIVND (reference sequence). Trimming took 7 bases from V and 4 from J, leaving 16 bases between them. CDR3 length: 14 amino acids. Here the CDR3 reads CASTQAGASETQYF. DNA for the CDR3: TGTGCCAGTACCCAGGCAGGCGCCTCAGAGACCCAGTACTTC.

The J gene is TRBJ1-2, the V gene TRBV9; a weak D match, TRBD1 (6 bases). The CDR3 runs 16 residues. V was cut by 4 bases and J by 2 bases, with 18 bases left in between. The germline CDR1 and CDR2 sequences are SGDLS and YYNGEE. The CDR3 bases are TGTGCCAGCAGCCCCACGGCCCAGGGGATAAACTATGGCTACACCTTC. Translated, it gives CASSPTAQGINYGYTF. Variable domain in full (rest from reference TRBV9 and TRBJ1-2): DSGVTQTPKHLITATGQRVTLRCSPRSGDLSVYWYQQSLDQGLQFLIQYYNGEERAKGNILERFSAQQFPDLHSELNLSSLELGDSALYFCASSPTAQGINYGYTFGSGTRLTVV.

V gene TRBV28 combines with J gene TRBJ2-3; 7 bases match TRBD2. The J segment lost 6 bases and the V segment lost 7 bases, leaving 10 bases of the junction unmatched. The CDR3 has 14 amino acids. Germline V gene sequence: CDR1 MDHEN, CDR2 SYDVKM. In DNA form, the CDR3 reads TGTGCCAGCAAAATGGCGGGAGCCGTCGATACGCAGTATTTT. This codes for CASKMAGAVDTQYF. Variable domain in full (rest from reference TRBV28 and TRBJ2-3): DVKVTQSSRYLVKRTGEKVFLECVQDMDHENMFWYRQDPGLGLRLIYFSYDVKMKEKGDIPEGYSVSREKKERFSLILESASTNQTSMYLCASKMAGAVDTQYFGPGTRLTVL.

The chain has TRBV4-3 and TRBJ2-4; D may be TRBD2 (6 bases). Per germline, CDR1 LGHNA and CDR2 YSLEER. Trimming took 4 bases from V and 5 from J, leaving 9 bases between them. The CDR3 contains 13 residues. CDR3 nucleotide sequence: TGCGCCAGCAGCCCAAGACTAGAAAACATTCAGTACTTC. Amino acids: CASSPRLENIQYF.

The gene calls are TRBV5-4 and TRBJ2-3, with D uncertain. CDR1 is SGHNT, CDR2 YYREEE, per germline (reference sequence). This CDR3 has 11 amino acids. Between the trimmed V and J ends, which lost 5 bases and 3 bases, there was a span of 4 bases. CDR3 in amino acids: CASRSTDTQYF. Written as DNA, the CDR3 is TGTGCCAGCAGGTCAACAGATACGCAGTATTTT.

The chain is built from TRBV5-5 and TRBJ2-7; 7 bases map to TRBD1. Germline lookup yields CDR1 SGHKS and CDR2 YYEKEE (reference sequence). The junction had 3 bases not matched to a gene; V was cut back by 0 bases and J by 3 bases. This CDR3 spans 14 amino acids. The CDR3, as DNA: TGTGCCAGCAGCTTGGGCCAGGGGGTCTACGAGCAGTACTTC. Residues: CASSLGQGVYEQYF.

This clone was seen more than once but under ten times. The chain recombines TRBV6-1 with TRBJ1-3, with D unresolved. Trimming cost V 6 bases and J 0 bases, with 12 bases left between them. This CDR3 spans 15 amino acids. The germline CDR1 and CDR2 sequences are MNHNS and SASEGT. The CDR3 DNA reads as TGTGCCAGCAGCATGTCGGGTTCCTCTGGAAACACCATATATTTT. This sequence encodes CASSMSGSSGNTIYF.

Remarks on this clone: The same CDR3 is also encoded by other DNA sequences in this sample. The rearrangement links TRBV11-2 to TRBJ1-3; 7 bases match TRBD1. This CDR3 contains 14 residues. V lost 3 bases, J lost 2 bases, and 1 base stayed unmatched. CDR1 and CDR2 (germline): SGHAT, FQNNGV. The DNA for the CDR3 is TGTGCCAGCAGCTTCGGGACAGCTGGAAACACCATATATTTT. It yields the protein CASSFGTAGNTIYF.

Here the CDR3 reads CASSVRLAGGLNEQFF. Written as DNA, the CDR3 is TGCGCCAGCAGCGTGAGACTAGCGGGGGGGCTCAATGAGCAGTTCTTC. The gene calls are TRBV5-1 and TRBJ2-1; TRBD2 matches at 14 bases. The V and J ends lost 4 bases and 6 bases, in that order; junction bases with no gene match: 6. Germline CDR1 reads SGHRS; CDR2 reads YFSETQ. The CDR3 has 16 residues.

The chain has TRBV5-1 and TRBJ2-1, with a weak D call TRBD2 (7 bases). With 2 bases removed from V and 6 bases from J, the gap between germline ends came to 15 bases. This CDR3 has 15 residues. Germline-derived CDR1 and CDR2 are SGHRS and YFSETQ. The CDR3 is CASSLMGGQSNEQFF. In DNA form, the CDR3 reads TGCGCCAGCAGCTTAATGGGGGGGCAGAGCAATGAGCAGTTCTTC.

The V call is TRBV28, the J call TRBJ1-4; no firm D call. Germline assignment: CDR1 MDHEN and CDR2 SYDVKM. The CDR3 contains 15 residues. With 2 bases removed from V and 5 bases from J, the gap between germline ends came to 12 bases. The CDR3 nucleotides are TGTGCCAGCAGTTTAGGAGGGTTCAGGAATGAAAAACTGTTTTTT. Protein: CASSLGGFRNEKLFF.

The chain carries TRBV6-4 and TRBJ1-2; 11 bases match TRBD1. With V trimmed by 6 bases and J by 4 bases, 4 bases remained unmatched. CDR1 MRHNA and CDR2 SNTAGT come from the germline V gene. The CDR3 is 14 residues long. CDR3 DNA: TGTGCCAGCAGCAGGGACAGGGGGACCTATGGCTACACCTTC. Translating gives CASSRDRGTYGYTF.

V usage is TRBV7-8 and J usage is TRBJ2-7; a weak D match, TRBD2 (5 bases). The germline gives CDR1 SGHVS, CDR2 FQNEAQ. Trimming left V 0 bases short and J 3 bases short, with 9 bases between. CDR3 length: 14 amino acids. The CDR3, as DNA: TGTGCCAGCAGCTTAGCGAGGGTCGACTACGAGCAGTACTTC. This encodes CASSLARVDYEQYF.

The chain is built from TRBV30 and TRBJ1-5; 9 bases line up with TRBD1. Germline values: CDR1 GTSNPN, CDR2 SVGIG (reference sequence). Trimming removed 0 bases from V and 4 bases from J; junction bases left unmatched: 1. This CDR3 is built from 14 residues. The CDR3 coding sequence is TGTGCCTGGAGTGTAGGACAGGGGAATCAGCCCCAGCATTTT. Its protein is CAWSVGQGNQPQHF.

The gene calls are TRBV6-5 and TRBJ2-4; the match to TRBD1 covers 7 bases. Per germline, CDR1 MNHEY and CDR2 SVGAGI. V shed 2 bases and J 4 bases; nucleotides not matched to a gene: 2. CDR3 length: 14 residues. CDR3 in DNA: TGTGCCAGCAGTTACGGGGACAGAAAAAACATTCAGTACTTC. It specifies CASSYGDRKNIQYF.

The chain links TRBV15 to TRBJ2-7; 7 bases fit TRBD1. The germline gives CDR1 LNHNV, CDR2 YYDKDF (reference sequence). The CDR3 totals 13 residues. Unmatched junction bases numbered 2, after V lost 3 bases and J lost 3 bases. The CDR3 region has the DNA TGTGCCACCAGCAGGACAGGGTACTACGAGCAGTACTTC. Translated: CATSRTGYYEQYF.